The 2 T cell receptor beta chains below come from one sample, sequenced in a study of T cell changes during pregnancy in multiple sclerosis. Assay: immunoSEQ multiplex PCR; the TCRdb copy retains only in-frame clones and omits some. Among tens of thousands of clones, 94% were seen once, and the ten largest hold just over 2.5%. The material was CD8+ T cells from peripheral blood mononuclear cells, obtained after pregnancy. Receptors were obtained from a female donor with multiple sclerosis, enrolled in a pregnancy study.

The J gene is TRBJ2-7, the V gene TRBV5-1, with 7 bases fitting TRBD2. Losses at the gene ends were 1 base for V and 2 bases for J; bases not matched to a gene: 3. In germline, CDR1 is SGHRS, CDR2 YFSETQ. The CDR3 consists of 14 residues. The CDR3 reads CASSLREDPYEQYF. For the CDR3, the DNA is TGCGCCAGCAGCTTGCGGGAGGATCCCTACGAGCAGTACTTC.

The chain recombines TRBV28 with TRBJ2-7; TRBD1 might be the D (6 bases). Germline-derived CDR1 and CDR2 are MDHEN and SYDVKM. The V end lost 3 bases, the J end lost 2 bases, and 14 bases lay between the germline ends. CDR3 size: 15 residues. The CDR3 nucleotides are TGTGCCAGCAGTTTGGGGCCAGGGGCCCCCTACGAGCAGTACTTC. Protein sequence: CASSLGPGAPYEQYF.